These T cell receptor beta chains were read from a single sample in a study of long-term antiretroviral therapy in people with HIV. Assay used: immunoSEQ multiplex PCR; TCRdb lists only in-frame clones, some missing. The table includes over 30,000 clones, roughly 80% detected once. This specimen was unsorted PBMCs, taken 2 years after starting antiretroviral therapy. Every receptor here comes from a woman between 45 and 65 years old with HIV. Both conserved end residues are part of each CDR3. Fields, in order: D gene, clone size, V gene, J gene, CDR3 DNA, CDR3 protein. The D gene is left open where the match is weak. The size field is filled for only some rows; it gives once, few, many or a size class.

TRBD2,-,TRBV27,TRBJ2-1,TGTGCCAGCAGTTTCGGGACGGGAGGGGGGAATGAGCAGTTCTTC,CASSFGTGGGNEQFF
-,-,TRBV19,TRBJ1-6,TGTGCCAGTAGTACCCGGGACACCCGCAGGCCCCTCCACTTT,CASSTRDTRRPLHF
-,once,TRBV6-5,TRBJ1-1,TGTGCCAGCAGTTCCGCAGGGGAGACGGGGACTGAAGCTTTCTTT,CASSSAGETGTEAFF
-,-,TRBV27,TRBJ2-6,TGTGCCAGCAGTCCCAATCGATACTCTGGGGCCAACGTCCTGACTTTC,CASSPNRYSGANVLTF
-,-,TRBV18,TRBJ1-5,TGTGCCAGCTCACCAGGAGCTTTCAATCAGCCCCAGCATTTT,CASSPGAFNQPQHF
-,-,TRBV6-1,TRBJ1-1,TGTGCCAGCAGTGAACTGCTGGGGTTGGGCGAAGCTTTCTTT,CASSELLGLGEAFF
TRBD1,-,TRBV2,TRBJ2-2,TGTGCCAGCATTACGGGACAGAAAGGCGGGGAGCTGTTTTTT,CASITGQKGGELFF
-,-,TRBV7-3,TRBJ2-3,TGTGCCAGCAGCCTCATGGAGAGGGGCACGCAGTATTTT,CASSLMERGTQYF
TRBD2,-,TRBV25-1,TRBJ2-5,TGTGCCAGCAGTGCCGCGGGGGAGGGAGAGACCCAGTACTTC,CASSAAGEGETQYF
-,few,TRBV6-6,TRBJ2-2,TGTGCCATTAGAGGTCTTGGTGCCGGGGAGCTGTTTTTT,CAIRGLGAGELFF
-,-,TRBV4-1,TRBJ2-2,TGCGCCAGCAGCCAAGATTCGGGCACCGGGGAGCTGTTTTTT,CASSQDSGTGELFF
-,-,TRBV4-2,TRBJ2-3,TGTGCCAGCAGCGGCCCGACTAGTCGTAGCACAGATACGCAGTATTTT,CASSGPTSRSTDTQYF
-,-,TRBV11-2,TRBJ2-3,TGTGCCAGCAGCCACCTCCCCGCAGATACGCAGTATTTT,CASSHLPADTQYF
-,-,TRBV11-2,TRBJ1-5,TGTGCCAGCAGCTTAGCGGCGGGGAGCAATCAGCCCCAGCATTTT,CASSLAAGSNQPQHF
-,-,TRBV7-9,TRBJ2-1,TGTGCCAGCAGCCCCCAGTATGAGCAGTTCTTC,CASSPQYEQFF
-,-,TRBV2,TRBJ1-1,TGTGCCAGCAGTAATTTCCCAAGCCCTGAAGCTTTCTTT,CASSNFPSPEAFF
TRBD2,-,TRBV18,TRBJ2-1,TGTGCCAGCTCACCACCCTCGCGGGGGGTCCGAAATGAGCAGTTCTTC,CASSPPSRGVRNEQFF
-,-,TRBV9,TRBJ2-3,TGTGCCAGCAGCGTAGGGGTAGTCCCAGATACGCAGTATTTT,CASSVGVVPDTQYF
-,-,TRBV5-1,TRBJ2-3,TGCGCCAGCAGCCTGCTAGCGCCAGGCACAGATACGCAGTATTTT,CASSLLAPGTDTQYF
-,-,TRBV5-1,TRBJ1-2,TGCGCCAGCAGCTTGGGACAGTATGGCTACACCTTC,CASSLGQYGYTF
-,-,TRBV5-6,TRBJ2-1,TGTGCCAGCAGCTTGCAAGCGGGCCTATCCTACAATGAGCAGTTCTTC,CASSLQAGLSYNEQFF
TRBD1,-,TRBV2,TRBJ1-6,TGTGCCAGCAGTGGACAGGGGCGGGATAATTCACCCCTCCACTTT,CASSGQGRDNSPLHF
-,-,TRBV6-1,TRBJ2-2,TGTGCCAGCAAACAACGGCGAAACACCGGGGAGCTGTTTTTT,CASKQRRNTGELFF
TRBD1,-,TRBV30,TRBJ1-6,TGTGCCTGGATTGACGACAGGGTGGATTCACCCCTCCACTTT,CAWIDDRVDSPLHF
TRBD2,-,TRBV9,TRBJ2-3,TGTGCCAGCAGCGTAAACGCGGGGGGCCGGGATACGCAGTATTTT,CASSVNAGGRDTQYF
-,-,TRBV4-1,TRBJ1-4,TGCGCCAGCAGCCAAGGAACGCGAAAACTGTTTTTT,CASSQGTRKLFF
-,few,TRBV2,TRBJ2-7,TGTGCCAGCGGGATGGACGGCCTCTCCTACGAGCAGTACTTC,CASGMDGLSYEQYF
-,-,TRBV6-1,TRBJ2-2,TGTGCCAGCAGACTGCTTTTAGGCGGGGAGCTGTTTTTT,CASRLLLGGELFF
-,-,TRBV2,TRBJ1-2,TGTGCCAGCAGTGTAAGGGGAAATGGCTACACCTTC,CASSVRGNGYTF
-,-,TRBV27,TRBJ1-6,TGTGCCAGCAGTTCAGACTCCTATAATTCACCCCTCCACTTT,CASSSDSYNSPLHF
TRBD2,-,TRBV6-6,TRBJ2-1,TGTGCCAGCAGTGCCACGGGACTAGCGTCCCTAAATGAGCAGTTCTTC,CASSATGLASLNEQFF
-,-,TRBV11-3,TRBJ2-1,TGTGCCAGCAGCTTTGGACTCTACAATGAGCAGTTCTTC,CASSFGLYNEQFF
TRBD2,-,TRBV2,TRBJ2-3,TGTGCCAGCAGGGAGGGCAGAAAAAGACTAGCGGGGGGGCCGGGCACAGATACGCAGTATTTT,CASREGRKRLAGGPGTDTQYF
-,medium-sized,TRBV6-1,TRBJ2-3,TGTGCCAGCAGTGGGATCTACTCCAGCACAGATACGCAGTATTTT,CASSGIYSSTDTQYF
-,-,TRBV19,TRBJ2-1,TGTGCCAGTAGACAGGGCTATGAGCAGTTCTTC,CASRQGYEQFF
-,-,TRBV7-9,TRBJ1-2,TGTGCCCCCCCGGGGGCGCGTGGCTACACCTTC,CAPPGARGYTF
-,once,TRBV27,TRBJ2-7,TGTGCCAGCAGTTTACACCTAGCCTACTACGAGCAGTACTTC,CASSLHLAYYEQYF
TRBD1,-,TRBV19,TRBJ1-1,TGTGCCAGTAGTAGGGGACAGAGAGAAAGTGAAGCTTTCTTT,CASSRGQRESEAFF
TRBD1,few,TRBV28,TRBJ1-4,TGTGCCAAAGGGACAGGGGATGAAAAACTGTTTTTT,CAKGTGDEKLFF
-,-,TRBV18,TRBJ1-2,TGTGCCAGCTCACCATCACCTAACTATGGCTACACCTTC,CASSPSPNYGYTF
-,few,TRBV29-1,TRBJ1-2,TGCAGCGCCGGACGGAGCTATGGCTACACCTTC,CSAGRSYGYTF
-,-,TRBV5-1,TRBJ2-2,TGCGCCACAAGGGCACAGCCGAACACCGGGGAGCTGTTTTTT,CATRAQPNTGELFF
TRBD1,-,TRBV5-6,TRBJ1-1,TGTGCCAGCAGCTGGGACAGGGGGCAGGCTGAAGCTTTCTTT,CASSWDRGQAEAFF
-,-,TRBV20-1,TRBJ2-5,TGCAGTGCTAGAATAGAGACCCAGTACTTC,CSARIETQYF
-,-,TRBV6-1,TRBJ1-4,TGTGCCAGCAGTGAAGCCGGCTGGGGCAGCATGCCCAGTAAACTGTTTTTT,CASSEAGWGSMPSKLFF
-,-,TRBV9,TRBJ1-2,TGTGCCAGCAGCGTCGGCAGCACTTATGGCTACACCTTC,CASSVGSTYGYTF
TRBD1,-,TRBV19,TRBJ1-6,TGTGCCAGTAGCCTCTTCTTTCGGGACAGGGGTAATTCACCCCTCCACTTT,CASSLFFRDRGNSPLHF
-,-,TRBV28,TRBJ1-1,TGTGCCAGCAGTTTACAGGGAAACACTGAAGCTTTCTTT,CASSLQGNTEAFF
TRBD1,-,TRBV7-3,TRBJ2-6,TGTGCCAGCAGCTTGGCGGGACAGGGGCTTAGGTCTGGGGCCAACGTCCTGACTTTC,CASSLAGQGLRSGANVLTF
-,-,TRBV7-2,TRBJ1-5,TGTGCCAGCAGCGTCGCCGGGACATACAGCAATCAGCCCCAGCATTTT,CASSVAGTYSNQPQHF
-,-,TRBV7-8,TRBJ1-3,TGTGCCAGCAGCGTGGGGTTCTCTGGAAACACCATATATTTT,CASSVGFSGNTIYF
-,-,TRBV18,TRBJ1-2,TGTGCCAGCTCACCACCGACAGGAGGAGTCGTTTATGGCTACACCTTC,CASSPPTGGVVYGYTF
TRBD1,-,TRBV7-9,TRBJ2-1,TGTGCCAGCAGCTTCTGGACAGGGCAATACAATGAGCAGTTCTTC,CASSFWTGQYNEQFF
-,-,TRBV4-1,TRBJ1-2,TGCGCCAGCAGCCAAGAATGGGGGAGGACTAACTATGGCTACACCTTC,CASSQEWGRTNYGYTF
TRBD1,once,TRBV14,TRBJ2-7,TGTGCCAGCAGCCATCCCCTTGGGACAGGGTTCTACGAGCAGTACTTC,CASSHPLGTGFYEQYF
-,-,TRBV5-5,TRBJ2-2,TGTGCCAGCAGCTTGCCAGGCCCGAACACCGGGGAGCTGTTTTTT,CASSLPGPNTGELFF
-,-,TRBV6-1,TRBJ1-2,TGTGCCAGCAGTGAAGGGGCGAACTATGGCTACACCTTC,CASSEGANYGYTF
-,-,TRBV11-2,TRBJ2-7,TGTGCCAGCAGCTTAATGGAAGCAGGGGTCGAGCAGTACTTC,CASSLMEAGVEQYF